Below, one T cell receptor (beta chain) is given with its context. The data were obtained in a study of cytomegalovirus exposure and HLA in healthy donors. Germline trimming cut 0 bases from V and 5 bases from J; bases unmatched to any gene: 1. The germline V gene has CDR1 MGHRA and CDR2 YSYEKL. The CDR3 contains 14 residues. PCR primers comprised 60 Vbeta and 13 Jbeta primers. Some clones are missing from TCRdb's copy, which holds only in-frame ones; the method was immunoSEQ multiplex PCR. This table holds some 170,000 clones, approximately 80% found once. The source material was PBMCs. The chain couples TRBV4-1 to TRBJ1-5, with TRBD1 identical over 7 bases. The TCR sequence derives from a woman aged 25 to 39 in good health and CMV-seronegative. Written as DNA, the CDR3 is TGCGCCAGCAGCCAAGATAGGGGGCATCAGCCCCAGCATTTT. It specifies CASSQDRGHQPQHF.